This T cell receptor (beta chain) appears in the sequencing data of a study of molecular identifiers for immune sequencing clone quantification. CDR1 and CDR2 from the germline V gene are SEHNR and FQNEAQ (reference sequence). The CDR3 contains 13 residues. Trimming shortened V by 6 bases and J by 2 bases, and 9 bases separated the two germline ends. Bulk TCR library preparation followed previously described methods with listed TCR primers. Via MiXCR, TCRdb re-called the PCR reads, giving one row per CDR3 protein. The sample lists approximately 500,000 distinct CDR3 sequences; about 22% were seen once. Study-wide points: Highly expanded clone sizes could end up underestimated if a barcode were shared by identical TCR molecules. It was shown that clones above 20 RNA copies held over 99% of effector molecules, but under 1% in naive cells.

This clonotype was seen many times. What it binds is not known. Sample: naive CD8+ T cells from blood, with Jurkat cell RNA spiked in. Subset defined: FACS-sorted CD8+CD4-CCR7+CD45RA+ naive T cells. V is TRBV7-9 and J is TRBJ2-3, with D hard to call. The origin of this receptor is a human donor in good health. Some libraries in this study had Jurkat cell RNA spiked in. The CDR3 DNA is TGTGCCAGCAGTCGAAGTTCCACAGATACGCAGTATTTT. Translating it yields CASSRSSTDTQYF.